This T cell receptor (beta chain) was documented in a study of blood T cell repertoires in COVID-19. About the research overall: Some COVID-19 samples were acute and others convalescent; all came from the United States, Italy and Spain.

Germline assignment: CDR1 LGHDT and CDR2 YNNKEL (reference sequence). This CDR3 is built from 17 residues. With V trimmed by 2 bases and J by 1 base, 8 bases remained unmatched. Grouping used clinical history reported by participants in a survey and questionnaire. Profiling relied on immunoSEQ multiplex PCR, and the TCRdb table lists in-frame clones only, not all of them. The table includes some 320,000 clones, approximately 91% detected once. The sequenced sample was PBMCs or T cells enriched from blood (not recorded which). This TCR derives from a man between 60 and 75 years old who had recovered from COVID-19. This chain connects TRBV3-1 (or the pseudogene TRBV3-2) to TRBJ2-3; 8 bases are a match to TRBD2. Here the CDR3 reads CASSQLGLARGTDTQYF. Written as DNA, the CDR3 is TGTGCCAGCAGCCAATTAGGACTAGCCAGGGGCACAGATACGCAGTATTTT.